This T cell receptor (beta chain) originates from a study of blood T cell repertoires in COVID-19. The wider study: The study drew acute and convalescent COVID-19 samples from the United States, Italy and Spain. T cells, B-cell-depleted T cells, or PBMCs provided the cDNA or gDNA that served as material.

The germline CDR1 and CDR2 sequences are SGHNT and YYREEE (reference sequence). This CDR3 region has 12 residues. After removal of 4 bases from V and 7 bases from J, the junction contained 4 bases not matched to a gene. Original data processing: Reference gene primer amplification gave estimated nucleated cell counts. Data came from immunoSEQ multiplex PCR; TCRdb stores just in-frame clones and leaves some out. V and J calls plus clone size are reproduced from that table; the DNA served to infer D and trimming. The table lists 250,000 to 300,000 clones, about 90% of them singletons. This clone showed up just once. The Seattle patients, enrolled during active infection, were followed longitudinally.

V usage is TRBV5-4 and J usage is TRBJ1-2; 7 nucleotides agree with TRBD1. This TCR was recovered from a woman younger than 45 with COVID-19, enrolled during active disease. Sequenced sample: peripheral blood. This CDR3 reads CASSRTGGGYTF. Written as DNA, the CDR3 is TGTGCCAGCAGCCGGACAGGAGGTGGCTACACCTTC.